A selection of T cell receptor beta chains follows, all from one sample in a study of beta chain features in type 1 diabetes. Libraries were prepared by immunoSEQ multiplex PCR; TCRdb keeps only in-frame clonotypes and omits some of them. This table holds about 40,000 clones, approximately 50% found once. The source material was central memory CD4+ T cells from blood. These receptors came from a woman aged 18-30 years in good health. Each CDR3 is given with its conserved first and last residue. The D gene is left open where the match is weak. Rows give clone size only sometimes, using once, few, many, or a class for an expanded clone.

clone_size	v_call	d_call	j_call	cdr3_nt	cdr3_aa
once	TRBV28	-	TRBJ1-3	TGTGCCAGTAGAGGCCCTAACTCTGGAAACACCATATATTTT	CASRGPNSGNTIYF
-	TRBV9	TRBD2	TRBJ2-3	TGTGCCAGCACGGGGGGGGCAGATACGCAGTATTTT	CASTGGADTQYF
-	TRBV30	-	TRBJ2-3	TGTGCCTGGATTATGGGTTTGGGCAGCACAGATACGCAGTATTTT	CAWIMGLGSTDTQYF
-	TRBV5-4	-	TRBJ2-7	TGTGCCAGCAGCGCCCCGGGGGTAAGCTCCTACGAGCAGTACTTC	CASSAPGVSSYEQYF
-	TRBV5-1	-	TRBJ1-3	TGCGCCAGCAGAGCCAGCGCTGGAAACACCATATATTTT	CASRASAGNTIYF
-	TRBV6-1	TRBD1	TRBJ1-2	TGTGCCAGCAGAGTACCGGGACAGCGTAACTATGGCTACACCTTC	CASRVPGQRNYGYTF
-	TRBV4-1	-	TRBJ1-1	TGCGCCAGCAGCCAAGCCTTCCGGGGGAGGACTGAAGCTTTCTTT	CASSQAFRGRTEAFF
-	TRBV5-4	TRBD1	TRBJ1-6	TGTGCCAGCAGCCCATCCATGGACAGGGTAAATTCACCCCTCCACTTT	CASSPSMDRVNSPLHF
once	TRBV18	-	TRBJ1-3	TGTGCCAGCTCACCATTCAAGGTTCTTATAGACAGAGGAAACACCATATATTTT	CASSPFKVLIDRGNTIYF
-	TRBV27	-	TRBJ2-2	TGTGCCAGCAAAGTAAAGCGGAACACCGGGGAGCTGTTTTTT	CASKVKRNTGELFF
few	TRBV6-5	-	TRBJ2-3	TGTGCCAGCAGTTACTCCAGGACAGGCACAGATACGCAGTATTTT	CASSYSRTGTDTQYF
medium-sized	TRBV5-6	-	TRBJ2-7	TGTGCCAGCAGCCAGCCGGGACTGGCCTACGAGCAGTACTTC	CASSQPGLAYEQYF
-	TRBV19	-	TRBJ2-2	TGTGCCAGTAGTATTTCCCAGGTTGCGACCGGGGAGCTGTTTTTT	CASSISQVATGELFF